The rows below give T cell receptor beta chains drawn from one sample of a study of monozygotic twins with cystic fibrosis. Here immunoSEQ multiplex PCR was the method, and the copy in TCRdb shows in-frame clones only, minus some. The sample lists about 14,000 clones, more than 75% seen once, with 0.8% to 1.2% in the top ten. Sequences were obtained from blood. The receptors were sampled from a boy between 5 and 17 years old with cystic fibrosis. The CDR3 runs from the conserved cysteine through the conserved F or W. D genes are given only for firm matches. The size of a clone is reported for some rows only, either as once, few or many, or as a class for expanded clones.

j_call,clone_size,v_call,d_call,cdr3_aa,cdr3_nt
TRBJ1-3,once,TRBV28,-,CASSLYAWNSGNTIYF,TGTGCCAGCAGTTTATACGCCTGGAACTCTGGAAACACCATATATTTT
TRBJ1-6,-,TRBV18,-,CASSPRGDSNSPLHF,TGTGCCAGCTCACCGCGGGGCGATTCAAATTCACCCCTCCACTTT
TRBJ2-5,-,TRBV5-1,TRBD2,CASSLVLAGKETQYF,TGCGCCAGCAGCTTGGTACTAGCGGGCAAAGAGACCCAGTACTTC
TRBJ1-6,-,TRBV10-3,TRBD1,CAISESRQGAKPLHF,TGTGCCATCAGTGAGTCGCGACAGGGGGCGAAACCCCTCCACTTT
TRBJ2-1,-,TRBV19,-,CASSHWGFSYNEQFF,TGTGCCAGCAGCCACTGGGGGTTCTCCTACAATGAGCAGTTCTTC
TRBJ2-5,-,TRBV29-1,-,CSVGTSLGETQYF,TGCAGCGTTGGGACGTCCCTCGGGGAGACCCAGTACTTC
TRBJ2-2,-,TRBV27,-,CASRGDGAGELFF,TGTGCCAGCAGGGGGGACGGAGCCGGGGAGCTGTTTTTT
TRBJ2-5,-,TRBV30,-,CAWGPGRLQETQYF,TGTGCCTGGGGGCCAGGACGGCTCCAAGAGACCCAGTACTTC
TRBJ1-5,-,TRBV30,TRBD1,CAWSQGQGSNQPQHF,TGTGCCTGGAGTCAAGGACAGGGAAGCAATCAGCCCCAGCATTTT
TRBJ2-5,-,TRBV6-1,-,CASSEYGAGWSGTQYF,TGTGCCAGCAGTGAATATGGGGCAGGGTGGAGTGGGACCCAGTACTTC
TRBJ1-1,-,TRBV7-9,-,CASSFGSGVGTEAFF,TGTGCCAGCAGCTTCGGGTCTGGAGTGGGCACTGAAGCTTTCTTT